The 30 T cell receptor beta chains given below trace back to one sample, sequenced in a study of blood T cell repertoires in COVID-19. Assay: immunoSEQ multiplex PCR; the TCRdb copy retains only in-frame clones and omits some. The table includes 57,000 or so clones, around 79% detected once. Sequencing input: peripheral blood. The source of these receptors is a man aged 55 to 70 with acute or convalescent COVID-19.

About this clone itself: The junction does not match germline at one end; this may be a read error. V is TRBV23-1 and J is TRBJ2-5; D possibly corresponds to TRBD1 (6 bases). Being an ORF, TRBV23-1 has a function that is uncertain. This CDR3 is built from 17 residues. The CDR3 region is CASRPNRTGSRVEPQYF. CDR3 in DNA: TGCGCCAGCAGGCCGAATCGTACAGGGTCTAGGGTAGAGCCCCAGTACTTC.

The chain couples TRBV10-1 to TRBJ2-7; D is undetermined. V was pared by 4 bases and J by 1 base, with 5 bases between. The V gene's germline CDR1 is WNHNN and CDR2 SYGVQD (reference sequence). The CDR3 extends over 12 amino acids. CDR3: CASSAGSYEQYF. CDR3 DNA: TGCGCCAGCAGTGCGGGTTCCTACGAGCAGTACTTC.

This clone has only a few counts. This chain connects TRBV6-1 to TRBJ2-1, with TRBD2 matching over 7 bases. V trimming: 1 base; J trimming: 9 bases; junction bases outside the gene matches: 12. The V gene's germline CDR1 is MNHNS and CDR2 SASEGT. The CDR3 is 16 residues long. The CDR3: CASSEVLAGPTGEQFF. The DNA of the CDR3 is TGTGCCAGCAGTGAAGTCTTAGCGGGCCCCACGGGTGAGCAGTTCTTC.

This sequence joins TRBV6-5 and TRBJ1-1; 7 nucleotides align to TRBD1. V lost 8 bases and J lost 0; bases outside the gene matches: 9. Germline V lookup: CDR1 MNHEY, CDR2 SVGAGI. The CDR3 sequence is 15 residues long. In nucleotides, the CDR3 is TGTGCCAGCTTCAACTGGCAGGGGGTGAACACTGAAGCTTTCTTT. Translating gives CASFNWQGVNTEAFF.

A few counts support this clone. The chain joins TRBV7-9 to TRBJ2-7; TRBD2 might be the D (7 bases). This CDR3 has 18 residues. Germline CDR1 and CDR2: SEHNR and FQNEAQ (reference sequence). The V end was cut by 5 bases, the J end by 0 bases, with 23 bases between. The CDR3 DNA sequence: TGTGCCAGCAGCCCTAGGGGAGGGTCTCAGGGGAACTCCTACGAGCAGTACTTC. Residues: CASSPRGGSQGNSYEQYF.

The chain combines TRBV10-3 with TRBJ1-5; 11 positions agree with TRBD1. The CDR3 loop spans 15 amino acids. With V trimmed by 9 bases and J by 2 bases, 6 bases remained unmatched. The V gene's germline CDR1 is ENHRY and CDR2 SYGVKD. CDR3 protein: CAISGQGAGNQPQHF. CDR3 DNA: TGTGCCATAAGCGGACAGGGGGCAGGCAATCAGCCCCAGCATTTT.

The chain joins TRBV6-6 to TRBJ1-5, with TRBD1 matching 7 bases. The CDR3 loop spans 16 amino acids. V lost 6 bases to trimming and J lost 2 bases; unmatched junction nucleotides: 10. CDR1 is MNHNY, CDR2 SVGAGI, per germline (reference sequence). The CDR3: CASSSAGGRGNQPQHF. The CDR3 DNA follows: TGTGCCAGCAGCTCGGCAGGGGGACGGGGCAATCAGCCCCAGCATTTT.

V gene TRBV6-5 combines with J gene TRBJ2-7; D not resolved. Germline V gene data show CDR1 as MNHEY and CDR2 as SVGAGI. CDR3 length equals 13 residues. V dropped 8 bases and J dropped 3 bases, with 14 bases sitting between them. Here the CDR3 reads CASEGLESYEQYF. The CDR3 bases are TGTGCCAGCGAAGGTTTGGAGAGCTACGAGCAGTACTTC.

The gene calls are TRBV6-6 and TRBJ2-2, with 8 bases that match TRBD2. The V gene end was trimmed by 10 bases and the J gene end by 1 base; junction bases not matched to a gene: 8. Per the germline V gene, CDR1 is MNHNY and CDR2 is SVGAGI (reference sequence). This CDR3 is 15 amino acids long. The CDR3 DNA reads as TGTGCCACCCCCAGCGGGAGAGAGAACACCGGGGAGCTGTTTTTT. Translating it yields CATPSGRENTGELFF.

The genes are TRBV27 and TRBJ2-3; 16 positions match TRBD2. Per germline, CDR1 MNHEY and CDR2 SMNVEV (reference sequence). The J segment lost 6 bases and the V segment lost 2 bases, leaving 5 bases of the junction unmatched. The CDR3 runs 17 residues. This chain's CDR3 is CASSLRGLAGGDDTQYF. The DNA for the CDR3 is TGTGCCAGCAGTTTAAGGGGACTAGCGGGGGGGGACGATACGCAGTATTTT.

This clone has more than one count but fewer than ten. The chain joins TRBV6-6 to TRBJ1-1; D not resolved. V lost 5 bases to trimming and J lost 4 bases, with 17 bases between them. Looked up from germline, CDR1 is MNHNY and CDR2 is SVGAGI (reference sequence). The length of the CDR3 is 15 residues. This CDR3 reads CASSETPRRATEAFF. The CDR3 DNA reads TGTGCCAGCAGTGAGACACCAAGGAGGGCCACTGAAGCTTTCTTT.

The rearrangement joins TRBV6-5 to TRBJ1-1, with 8 nucleotides matching TRBD1. Germline V gives CDR1 MNHEY, CDR2 SVGAGI. This CDR3 spans 13 amino acids. V gave up 6 bases and J gave up 4 bases; unmatched junction bases: 4. In DNA form, the CDR3 reads TGTGCCAGCAGACCTACAGGGGGCACTGAAGCTTTCTTT. Protein sequence: CASRPTGGTEAFF.

This clone was seen a handful of times. The chain combines TRBV24-1 with TRBJ2-5; 13 bases are a match to TRBD2. Trimming cost V 5 bases and J 5 bases; bases outside gene matches: 7. CDR1 and CDR2 from the germline V gene are KGHDR and SFDVKD. This CDR3 is 16 amino acids long. CDR3 nucleotides: TGTGCCACCAGTGGGACTAGCGGGAGCTTCGGGGAGACCCAGTACTTC. This gives the protein CATSGTSGSFGETQYF.

The V gene is TRBV5-5, the J gene TRBJ2-5; no firm D call. The CDR3 length is 13 residues. The germline V and J ends were trimmed by 5 bases and 5 bases, with 13 bases remaining between them. Germline CDR1 is SGHKS and CDR2 is YYEKEE (reference sequence). The CDR3 sequence is CASRFGVYETQYF. CDR3 DNA sequence: TGTGCCAGCAGATTCGGAGTGTACGAGACCCAGTACTTC.

The chain recombines TRBV20-1 with TRBJ2-5; D remains unclear. Germline CDR1 is DFQATT and CDR2 is SNEGSKA (reference sequence). Trimming removed 4 bases from V and 7 bases from J, with 10 bases in between. This CDR3 has 11 residues. CDR3 amino acids: CSATTPGTQYF. DNA of the CDR3: TGCAGTGCTACTACCCCGGGGACCCAGTACTTC.

The chain links TRBV7-9 to TRBJ2-2, with 8 nucleotides matching TRBD1. Looked up from germline, CDR1 is SEHNR and CDR2 is FQNEAQ (reference sequence). The V and J ends lost 6 bases and 3 bases, in that order; junction bases with no gene match: 9. The CDR3 runs to 16 residues. CDR3 residues: CASRSRGRDDTGELFF. The DNA of the CDR3 is TGTGCCAGCAGATCCAGGGGGCGCGATGACACCGGGGAGCTGTTTTTT.

This chain joins TRBV5-6 and TRBJ2-3, with 11 nucleotides matching TRBD2. This CDR3 has 19 residues. Germline lookup yields CDR1 SGHDT and CDR2 YYEEEE. J was trimmed by 0 bases and V by 4 bases; bases with no gene match: 13. The CDR3, as DNA: TGTGCCAGCAGCCCTAGCTCCCAATGGACTAGCGGGAGCACAGATACGCAGTATTTT. Translating it yields CASSPSSQWTSGSTDTQYF.

The chain recombines TRBV7-6 with TRBJ2-5; D may be TRBD2 (6 bases). Germline CDR1 reads SGHVS; CDR2 reads FNYEAQ. Trimming left V 0 bases short and J 1 base short, with 15 bases between. The CDR3 length is 17 residues. The CDR3 loop is CASSLAPGGTVQETQYF. The CDR3 DNA sequence: TGTGCCAGCAGCTTAGCCCCTGGCGGGACCGTCCAAGAGACCCAGTACTTC.

The CDR3 coding sequence is TGCAGCGTTCTAATTTCGTCCTACAATGAGCAGTTCTTC. This gives the protein CSVLISSYNEQFF. This chain joins TRBV29-1 and TRBJ2-1; D unresolved. V was cut by 5 bases and J by 1 base, with 9 bases left in between. The CDR3 loop spans 13 amino acids. Germline assignment: CDR1 SQVTM and CDR2 ANQGSEA.

This clone turned up a few times. The V and J genes are TRBV5-4 and TRBJ2-1; 8 bases match TRBD1. With 0 bases clipped from V and 4 bases from J, the junction kept 3 bases outside the gene matches. CDR3 length: 15 residues. CDR1 SGHNT and CDR2 YYREEE come from the germline V gene (reference sequence). This CDR3 is CASSLGGQVYNEQFF. As DNA, the CDR3 is TGTGCCAGCAGCTTGGGGGGACAGGTATACAATGAGCAGTTCTTC. The full variable domain, in which reference TRBV5-4 and TRBJ2-1 provide the parts outside the CDR3, is ETGVTQSPTHLIKTRGQQVTLRCSSQSGHNTVSWYQQALGQGPQFIFQYYREEENGRGNFPPRFSGLQFPNYSSELNVNALELDDSALYLCASSLGGQVYNEQFFGPGTRLTVL.

Remarks on this clone: An end of the junction does not agree with germline; a read error may underlie this. The chain uses TRBV19 and TRBJ2-4; a weak D match, TRBD2 (6 bases). This CDR3 is 17 amino acids long. From germline, CDR1 is LNHDA and CDR2 SQIVND (reference sequence). CDR3 sequence reads: CASSISVAALAKNIQHF. The CDR3 DNA is TGTGCCAGTAGTATCTCGGTGGCGGCACTAGCCAAAAACATTCAGCACTTC.

The chain joins TRBV18 to TRBJ2-5; 9 positions match TRBD1. Germline V gene lookup returns CDR1 KGHSH and CDR2 LQKENI. Losses at the gene ends were 5 bases for V and 4 bases for J; bases not matched to a gene: 2. This CDR3 is built from 13 residues. CDR3 loop: CASSYRGLETQYF. CDR3 DNA sequence: TGTGCCAGCTCATACAGGGGGCTAGAGACCCAGTACTTC. Drawing the rest from reference TRBV18 and TRBJ2-5, the complete variable domain is NAGVMQNPRHLVRRRGQEARLRCSPMKGHSHVYWYRQLPEEGLKFMVYLQKENIIDESGMPKERFSAEFPKEGPSILRIQQVVRGDSAAYFCASSYRGLETQYFGPGTRLLVL.

This rearrangement joins TRBV3-1 (or the pseudogene TRBV3-2) to TRBJ2-2; 8 bases are shared with TRBD1. This CDR3 contains 17 residues. Germline V gene lookup returns CDR1 LGHDT and CDR2 YNNKEL (reference sequence). The ends lost 4 bases at V and 6 bases at J; junction bases unmatched: 13. Written as DNA, the CDR3 is TGTGCCAGCAGCCGTCACCCCAGAGCGACAGGGGCCGGGGAGCTGTTTTTT. Residues: CASSRHPRATGAGELFF.

This chain links TRBV10-3 with TRBJ2-6, with 10 positions matching TRBD1. Germline values: CDR1 ENHRY, CDR2 SYGVKD. There are 17 residues in the CDR3. V lost 3 bases, J lost 0 bases, and 2 bases stayed unmatched. The CDR3 sequence is CAISEGQGVSGANVLTF. In nucleotides, the CDR3 is TGTGCCATCAGTGAAGGACAGGGGGTCTCTGGGGCCAACGTCCTGACTTTC.

This chain joins TRBV9 and TRBJ1-4; possible D gene TRBD1, 5 bases. V was cut by 3 bases and J by 6 bases, with 12 bases left in between. Germline-derived CDR1 and CDR2 are SGDLS and YYNGEE. There are 14 residues in the CDR3. CDR3 coding DNA: TGTGCCAGCAGCGCGCGGGGGGGTGATGAAAAACTGTTTTTT. Translation gives CASSARGGDEKLFF.

CDR3 in DNA: TGCGCCAGCAGCCAGTGGGGACAAGCCTACGAGCAGTACTTC. Translation: CASSQWGQAYEQYF. V is TRBV4-3 and J is TRBJ2-7; D is possibly TRBD1 (6 bases). This CDR3 comprises 14 residues. The germline V gene encodes CDR1 LGHNA and CDR2 YSLEER. V was pared by 3 bases and J by 2 bases, with 11 bases between.

The rearrangement joins TRBV27 to TRBJ1-5; D gene uncertain. The germline V gene encodes CDR1 MNHEY and CDR2 SMNVEV (reference sequence). The length of the CDR3 is 14 residues. V lost 7 bases and J lost 0, with 10 bases in between. The CDR3 DNA sequence: TGTGCCAGCAAGCGGGATTATAGCAATCAGCCCCAGCATTTT. Its translation: CASKRDYSNQPQHF.

V and J are TRBV6-5 and TRBJ2-2, with a possible D match to TRBD2 (5 bases). There are 13 residues in the CDR3. Trimming pared 0 bases from V and 13 bases from J, leaving 12 bases between. The germline V gene encodes CDR1 MNHEY and CDR2 SVGAGI. CDR3 sequence reads: CASSYSSGGRLFF. As DNA, the CDR3 is TGTGCCAGCAGTTACTCGAGCGGTGGGCGGCTGTTTTTT.

This rearrangement joins TRBV6-5 to TRBJ2-1, with D perhaps matching TRBD2 (6 bases). This CDR3 contains 11 residues. Germline-derived CDR1 and CDR2 are MNHEY and SVGAGI. The germline V and J ends were trimmed by 10 bases and 11 bases, with 15 bases remaining between them. The chain's CDR3 is CATEEAGKQFF. The DNA for the CDR3 is TGTGCCACTGAAGAAGCGGGTAAGCAGTTCTTC.

The chain combines TRBV7-2 with TRBJ2-1; tentatively, D is TRBD1 (5 bases). There are 17 residues in the CDR3. V lost 1 base, J lost 9 bases, and 22 bases lay in between. Looked up from germline, CDR1 is SGHTA and CDR2 is FQGNSA. CDR3 region: CASSLDLGQFLDSEQFF. CDR3 in DNA: TGTGCCAGCAGCTTAGACTTGGGGCAGTTTCTCGACAGTGAGCAGTTCTTC. The full variable domain, with the rest looked up from reference TRBV7-2 and TRBJ2-1, is GAGVSQSPSNKVTEKGKDVELRCDPISGHTALYWYRQSLGQGLEFLIYFQGNSAPDKSGLPSDRFSAERTGGSVSTLTIQRTQQEDSAVYLCASSLDLGQFLDSEQFFGPGTRLTVL.